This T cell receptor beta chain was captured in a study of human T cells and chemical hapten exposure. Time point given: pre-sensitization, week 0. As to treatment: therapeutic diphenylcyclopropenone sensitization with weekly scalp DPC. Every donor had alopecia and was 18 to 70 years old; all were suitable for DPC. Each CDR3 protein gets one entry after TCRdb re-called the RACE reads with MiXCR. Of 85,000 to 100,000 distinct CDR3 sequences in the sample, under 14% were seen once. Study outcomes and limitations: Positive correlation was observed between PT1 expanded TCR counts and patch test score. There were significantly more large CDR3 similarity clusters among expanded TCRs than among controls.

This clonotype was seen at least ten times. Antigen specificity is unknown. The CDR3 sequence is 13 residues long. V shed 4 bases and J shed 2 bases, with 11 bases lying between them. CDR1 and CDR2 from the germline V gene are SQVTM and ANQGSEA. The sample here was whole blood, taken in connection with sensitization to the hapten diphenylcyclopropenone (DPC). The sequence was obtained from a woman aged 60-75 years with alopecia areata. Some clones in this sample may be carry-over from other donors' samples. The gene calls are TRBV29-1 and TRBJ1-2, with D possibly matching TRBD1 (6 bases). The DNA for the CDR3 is TGCAGCGTTGTAAGACAGGACAACTATGGCTACACCTTC. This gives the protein CSVVRQDNYGYTF.